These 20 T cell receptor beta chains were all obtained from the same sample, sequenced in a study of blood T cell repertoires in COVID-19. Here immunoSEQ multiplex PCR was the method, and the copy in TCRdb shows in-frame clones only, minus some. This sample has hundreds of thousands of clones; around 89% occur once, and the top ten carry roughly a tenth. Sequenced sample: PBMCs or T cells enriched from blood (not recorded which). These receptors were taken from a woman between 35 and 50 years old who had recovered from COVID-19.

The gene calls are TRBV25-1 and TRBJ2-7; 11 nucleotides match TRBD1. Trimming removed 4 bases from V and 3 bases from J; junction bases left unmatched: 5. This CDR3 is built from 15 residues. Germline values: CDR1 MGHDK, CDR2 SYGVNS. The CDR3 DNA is TGTGCCAGCAGTGTCGGACAGGGGGCGGACTACGAGCAGTACTTC. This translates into CASSVGQGADYEQYF.

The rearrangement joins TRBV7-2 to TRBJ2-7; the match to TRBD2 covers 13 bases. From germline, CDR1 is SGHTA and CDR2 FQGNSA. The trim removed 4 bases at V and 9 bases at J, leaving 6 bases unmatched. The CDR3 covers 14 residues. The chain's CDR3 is CASSSGLAGVGQYF. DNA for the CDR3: TGTGCCAGCAGCTCCGGACTAGCGGGAGTGGGGCAGTACTTC.

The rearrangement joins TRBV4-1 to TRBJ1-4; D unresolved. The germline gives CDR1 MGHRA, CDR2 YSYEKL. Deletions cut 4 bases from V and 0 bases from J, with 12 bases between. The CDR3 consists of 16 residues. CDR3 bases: TGCGCCAGCAGCCCCCTACAGCAGGCAACTAATGAAAAACTGTTTTTT. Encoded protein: CASSPLQQATNEKLFF.

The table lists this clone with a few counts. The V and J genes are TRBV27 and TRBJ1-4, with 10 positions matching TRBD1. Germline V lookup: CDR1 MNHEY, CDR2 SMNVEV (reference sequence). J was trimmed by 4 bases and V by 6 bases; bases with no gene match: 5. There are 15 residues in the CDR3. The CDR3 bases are TGTGCCAGCAGCAAGGGACAGGGGAGTAATGAAAAACTGTTTTTT. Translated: CASSKGQGSNEKLFF.

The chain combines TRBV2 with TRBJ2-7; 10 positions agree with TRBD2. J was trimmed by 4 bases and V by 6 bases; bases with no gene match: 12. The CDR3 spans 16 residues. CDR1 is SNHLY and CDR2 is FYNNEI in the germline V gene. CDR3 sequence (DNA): TGTGCCAGCAGCCTCTCTTTCCTAGCGGGAGAATACGAGCAGTACTTC. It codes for CASSLSFLAGEYEQYF.

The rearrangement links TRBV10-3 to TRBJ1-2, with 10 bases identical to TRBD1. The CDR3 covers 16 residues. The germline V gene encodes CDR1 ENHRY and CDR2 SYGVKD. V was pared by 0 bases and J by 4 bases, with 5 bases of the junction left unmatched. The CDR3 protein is CAISESRGQGVYGYTF. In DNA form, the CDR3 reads TGTGCCATCAGTGAGTCGAGAGGACAGGGGGTCTATGGCTACACCTTC.

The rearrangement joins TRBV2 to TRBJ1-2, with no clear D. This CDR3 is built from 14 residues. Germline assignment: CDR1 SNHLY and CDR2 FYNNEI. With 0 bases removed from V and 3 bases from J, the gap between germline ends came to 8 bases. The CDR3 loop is CASSEASTDYGYTF. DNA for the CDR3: TGTGCCAGCAGTGAAGCATCTACAGACTATGGCTACACCTTC.

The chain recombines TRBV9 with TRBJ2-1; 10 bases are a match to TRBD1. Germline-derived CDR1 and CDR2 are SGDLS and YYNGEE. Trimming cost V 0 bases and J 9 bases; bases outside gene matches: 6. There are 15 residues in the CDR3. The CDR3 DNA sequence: TGTGCCAGCAGCGTAGGACAGGGGGCAACAGGTGAGCAGTTCTTC. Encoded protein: CASSVGQGATGEQFF. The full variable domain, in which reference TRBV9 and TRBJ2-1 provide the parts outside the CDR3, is DSGVTQTPKHLITATGQRVTLRCSPRSGDLSVYWYQQSLDQGLQFLIQYYNGEERAKGNILERFSAQQFPDLHSELNLSSLELGDSALYFCASSVGQGATGEQFFGPGTRLTVL.

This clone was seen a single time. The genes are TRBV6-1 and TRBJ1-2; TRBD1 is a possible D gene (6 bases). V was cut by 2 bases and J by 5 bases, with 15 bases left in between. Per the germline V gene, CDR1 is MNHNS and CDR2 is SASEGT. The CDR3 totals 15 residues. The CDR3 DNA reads TGTGCCAGCAGTGAACTATTCGCGACAGGATATGGCTACACCTTC. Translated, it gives CASSELFATGYGYTF.

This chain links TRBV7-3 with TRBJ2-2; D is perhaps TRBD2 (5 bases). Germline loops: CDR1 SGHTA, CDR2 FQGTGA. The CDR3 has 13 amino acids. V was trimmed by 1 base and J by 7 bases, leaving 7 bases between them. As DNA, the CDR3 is TGTGCCAGCAGCTTAATCGGGGACGGGGAGCTGTTTTTT. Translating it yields CASSLIGDGELFF. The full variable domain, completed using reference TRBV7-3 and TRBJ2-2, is GAGVSQTPSNKVTEKGKYVELRCDPISGHTALYWYRQSLGQGPEFLIYFQGTGAADDSGLPNDRFFAVRPEGSVSTLKIQRTERGDSAVYLCASSLIGDGELFFGEGSRLTVL.

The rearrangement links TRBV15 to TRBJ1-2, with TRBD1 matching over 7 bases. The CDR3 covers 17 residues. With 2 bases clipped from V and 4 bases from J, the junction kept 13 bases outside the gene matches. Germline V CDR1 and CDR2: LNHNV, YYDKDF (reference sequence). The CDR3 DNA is TGTGCCACCAGCAGAAAAGGGGGCAGGGGGACCCCCTATGGCTACACCTTC. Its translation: CATSRKGGRGTPYGYTF. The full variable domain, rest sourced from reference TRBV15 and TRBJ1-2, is DAMVIQNPRYQVTQFGKPVTLSCSQTLNHNVMYWYQQKSSQAPKLLFHYYDKDFNNEADTPDNFQSRRPNTSFCFLDIRSPGLGDTAMYLCATSRKGGRGTPYGYTFGSGTRLTVV.

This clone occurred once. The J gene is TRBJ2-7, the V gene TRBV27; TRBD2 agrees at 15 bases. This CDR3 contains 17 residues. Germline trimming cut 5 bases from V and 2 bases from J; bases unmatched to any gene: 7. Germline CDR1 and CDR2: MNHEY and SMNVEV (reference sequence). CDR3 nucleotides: TGTGCCAGCAGTCATAGGACTAGCGGGAGGGAAACCTACGAGCAGTACTTC. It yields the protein CASSHRTSGRETYEQYF.

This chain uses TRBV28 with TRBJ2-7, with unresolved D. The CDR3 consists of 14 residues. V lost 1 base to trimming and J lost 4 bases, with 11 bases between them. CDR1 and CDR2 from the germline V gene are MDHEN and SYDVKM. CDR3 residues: CASSLSNSLYEQYF. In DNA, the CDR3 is TGTGCCAGCAGTTTATCAAACAGTTTATACGAGCAGTACTTC.

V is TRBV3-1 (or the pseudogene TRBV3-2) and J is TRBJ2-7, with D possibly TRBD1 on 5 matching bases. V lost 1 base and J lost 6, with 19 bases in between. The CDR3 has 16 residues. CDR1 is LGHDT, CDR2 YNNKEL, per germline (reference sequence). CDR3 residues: CASSQALRTLRGEQYF. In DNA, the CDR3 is TGTGCCAGCAGCCAAGCATTAAGGACACTAAGGGGCGAGCAGTACTTC.

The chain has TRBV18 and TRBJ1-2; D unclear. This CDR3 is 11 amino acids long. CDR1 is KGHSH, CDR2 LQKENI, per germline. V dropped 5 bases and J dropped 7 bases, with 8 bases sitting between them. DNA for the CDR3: TGTGCCAGCTCATCGGAGGGTGGCTACACCTTC. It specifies CASSSEGGYTF.

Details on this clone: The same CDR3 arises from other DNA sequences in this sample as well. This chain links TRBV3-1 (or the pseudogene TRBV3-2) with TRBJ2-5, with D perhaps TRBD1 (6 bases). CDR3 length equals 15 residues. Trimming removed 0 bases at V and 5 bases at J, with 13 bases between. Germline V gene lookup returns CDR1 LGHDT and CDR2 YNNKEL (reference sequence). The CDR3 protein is CASSQDSRGGETQYF. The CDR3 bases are TGTGCCAGCAGCCAAGATTCCAGGGGCGGTGAGACCCAGTACTTC.

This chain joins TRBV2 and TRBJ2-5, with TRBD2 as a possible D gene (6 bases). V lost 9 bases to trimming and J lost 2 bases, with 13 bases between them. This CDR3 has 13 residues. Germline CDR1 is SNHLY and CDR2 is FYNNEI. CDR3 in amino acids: CASSRRGQETQYF. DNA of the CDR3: TGTGCCAGTTCTAGGCGGGGACAAGAGACCCAGTACTTC.

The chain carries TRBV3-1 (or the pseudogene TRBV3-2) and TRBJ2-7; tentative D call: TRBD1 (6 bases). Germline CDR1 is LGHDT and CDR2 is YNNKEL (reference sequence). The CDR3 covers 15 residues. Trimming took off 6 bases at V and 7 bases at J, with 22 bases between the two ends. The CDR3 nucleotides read TGTGCCAGCAGTCCCCCACAGGGCTTCGGTGAGGAGCAGTACTTC. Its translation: CASSPPQGFGEEQYF.

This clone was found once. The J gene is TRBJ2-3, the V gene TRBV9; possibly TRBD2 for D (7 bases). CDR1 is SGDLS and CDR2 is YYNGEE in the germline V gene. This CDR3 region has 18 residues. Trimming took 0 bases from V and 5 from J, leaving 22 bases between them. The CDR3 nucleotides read TGTGCCAGCAGCGTAGGCCGAGGGGGGCGGGAGTCCAAAGATACGCAGTATTTT. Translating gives CASSVGRGGRESKDTQYF.

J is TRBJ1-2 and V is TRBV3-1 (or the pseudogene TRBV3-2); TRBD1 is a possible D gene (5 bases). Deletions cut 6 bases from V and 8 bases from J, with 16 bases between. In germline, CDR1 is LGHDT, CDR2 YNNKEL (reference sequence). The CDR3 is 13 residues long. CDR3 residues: CASRPPGLFGYTF. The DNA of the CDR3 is TGTGCCAGCAGGCCACCGGGACTTTTCGGCTACACCTTC.